This T cell receptor (beta chain) emerged from a study of CD8+ T cells in alopecia areata (dated by TCRdb to the late 2010s). General notes on the study: In both human patients and the C3H/HeJ mouse model, the study applied high-throughput TCRbeta sequencing to look at T cell clonal expansion in alopecia areata. Scalp tissue and sorted CD4+ and CD8+ peripheral blood T cells from patchy and totalis/universalis alopecia areata patients and from healthy controls were covered by human TCRbeta sequencing. Scalp clonality was compared across normal scalp (n=4), patchy alopecia areata scalp (n=8), and alopecia totalis/universalis scalp (n=8). RNA was extracted with the PAXgene miRNA kit for fixed scalp, the miRNeasy kit for PBMCs, and the RNeasy kit for mouse skin. TCRbeta CDR3 regions were amplified by immunoSEQ multiplex PCR with 35 Vbeta forward and 13 Jbeta reverse primers.

Peripheral blood and lesional scalp punch biopsies were obtained from patients with alopecia areata. PBMCs were isolated by density centrifugation and stained for CD3, CD4 and CD8, and CD4+ and CD8+ T cells were sorted on a FACSAria. Alopecia areata patients who were not treated were recruited through a multicenter biomarker study. For 4 to 6 biomarker-study patients, blood CD8+ T cells were further sorted into NKG2D-low and NKG2D-high fractions. Results and caveats for the whole study, not just this receptor: Scalp TCR repertoire analysis is complicated because resident alphabeta T cells in normal human skin are also sequenced, whereas mouse skin is dominated by gammadelta T cells. Higher clonality and more expanded CD8+ clones were observed in lesional scalp than in normal scalp, particularly in alopecia totalis/universalis, a finding suggestive of antigenic drive. Compared with mice, TCR sequences shared between patients were less clear, possibly partly because of HLA diversity across the patient population.

The library was prepared using the immunoSEQ multiplex PCR assay. RNA was extracted from all samples and reverse transcribed into cDNA as template for TCR sequencing. First-strand cDNA was synthesized using SuperScript III with a 2:1 mix of oligo-dT and random hexamers. A synthetic immune receptor repertoire was used to gauge amplification bias, and whatever bias remained was removed computationally. Per the source publication's procedure: Raw reads were preprocessed for error removal, and CDR3 was defined according to IMGT conventions as running from the conserved cysteine to phenylalanine. To get clonality, Shannon entropy was normalized by log2 of the number of productive unique TCRs and the result was subtracted from 1. Whether each scalp clone was CD4 or CD8 was inferred by checking scalp TCRbeta sequences against the CD4 and CD8 repertoires from sorted blood. Not all clones reach the TCRdb copy of this immuneACCESS table, which keeps in-frame sequences only. Checked studies attribute under half of the gap to unresolved V genes and leave the rest unexplained. That table supplies the V and J calls and clone size; D and trimming were determined from the DNA. The sample table lists about 64,000 clones, 44% of them with a count of one. The ten biggest clones cover just over 50% of the sample.

Note on this clone: Its antigen has not been determined. The record has no base qualities; no much larger clone is one base away.

The CDR3 measures 14 amino acids from cysteine to phenylalanine. Of the read, only the CDR3 DNA is kept; its 42 bases are in frame from base 1. As encoded in the germline V gene (reference sequence), CDR1 is MNHEY while CDR2 is SMNVEV. V is reduced by 3 bases and J by 7 bases, leaving a spacing of 12 bases between them. The source is a human donor with alopecia areata. Input material: NKG2D-low CD8+ T cells sorted from blood. What the cell subset or site label conveys for this sample: sorted CD8+ NKG2D-low blood T cells. Recombination connected TRBV27 to TRBJ1-4; a weak D assignment points to TRBD1 (6 bases agree). In nucleotides, the sequence is TGTGCCAGCAGTTTCACTGGACAGCTTGAAAAACTGTTTTTT. Translated, it reads CASSFTGQLEKLFF.